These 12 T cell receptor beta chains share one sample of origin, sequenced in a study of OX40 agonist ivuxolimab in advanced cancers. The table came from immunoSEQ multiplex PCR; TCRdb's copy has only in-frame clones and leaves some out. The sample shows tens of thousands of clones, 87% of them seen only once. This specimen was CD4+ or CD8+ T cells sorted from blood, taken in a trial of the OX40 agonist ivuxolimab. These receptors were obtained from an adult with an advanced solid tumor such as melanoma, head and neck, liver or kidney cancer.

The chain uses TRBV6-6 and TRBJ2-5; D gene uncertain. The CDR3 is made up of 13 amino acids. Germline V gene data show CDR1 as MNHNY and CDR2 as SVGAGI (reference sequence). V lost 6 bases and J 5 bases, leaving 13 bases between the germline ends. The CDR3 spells CASRGLRRETQYF. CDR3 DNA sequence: TGTGCCAGCAGGGGATTAAGACGGGAGACCCAGTACTTC.

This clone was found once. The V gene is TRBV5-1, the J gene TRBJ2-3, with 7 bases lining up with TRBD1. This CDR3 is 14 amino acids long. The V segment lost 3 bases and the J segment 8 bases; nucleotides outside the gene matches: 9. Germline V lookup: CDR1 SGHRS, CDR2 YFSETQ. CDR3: CASSSVDRPSTQYF. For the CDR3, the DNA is TGCGCCAGCAGCTCGGTGGACAGGCCAAGTACGCAGTATTTT.

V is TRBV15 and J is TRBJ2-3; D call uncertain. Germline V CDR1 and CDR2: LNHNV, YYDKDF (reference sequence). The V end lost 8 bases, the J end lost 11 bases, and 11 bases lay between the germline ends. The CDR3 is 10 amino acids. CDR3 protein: CATGRSGQYF. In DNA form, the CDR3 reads TGTGCCACCGGGCGGTCTGGGCAGTATTTT.

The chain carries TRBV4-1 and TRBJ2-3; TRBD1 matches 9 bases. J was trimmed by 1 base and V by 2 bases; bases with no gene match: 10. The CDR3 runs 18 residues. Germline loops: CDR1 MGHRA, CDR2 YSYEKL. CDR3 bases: TGCGCCAGCAGCCAAACACGTACCGGGACAGGGCGCACAGATACGCAGTATTTT. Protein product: CASSQTRTGTGRTDTQYF.

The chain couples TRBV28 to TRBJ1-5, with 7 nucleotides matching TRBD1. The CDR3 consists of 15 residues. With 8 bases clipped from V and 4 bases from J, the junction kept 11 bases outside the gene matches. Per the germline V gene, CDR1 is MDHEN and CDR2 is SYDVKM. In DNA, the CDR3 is TGTGCCAGCCGGACAGGAGTGGGGGTAAATCAGCCCCAGCATTTT. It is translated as CASRTGVGVNQPQHF.

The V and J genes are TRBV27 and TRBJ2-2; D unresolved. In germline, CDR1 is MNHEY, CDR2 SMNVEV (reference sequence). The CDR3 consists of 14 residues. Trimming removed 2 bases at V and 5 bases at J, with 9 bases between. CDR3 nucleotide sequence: TGTGCCAGCAGTTTACACAGTAATACCGGGGAGCTGTTTTTT. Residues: CASSLHSNTGELFF.

This CDR3 is CASRDKTGTYYGYTF. CDR3 nucleotides: TGTGCCAGTAGGGATAAAACCGGGACTTACTATGGCTACACCTTC. The chain is built from TRBV19 and TRBJ1-2; D is possibly TRBD1 (5 bases). Between the trimmed V and J ends, which lost 6 bases and 3 bases, there was a span of 17 bases. The CDR3 length is 15 residues. Germline V CDR1 and CDR2: LNHDA, SQIVND (reference sequence).

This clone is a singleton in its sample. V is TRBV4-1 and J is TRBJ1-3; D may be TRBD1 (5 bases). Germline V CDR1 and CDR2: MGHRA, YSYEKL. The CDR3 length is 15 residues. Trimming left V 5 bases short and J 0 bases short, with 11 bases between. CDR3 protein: CASSYDSPSGNTIYF. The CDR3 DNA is TGCGCCAGCAGCTACGACAGTCCCTCTGGAAACACCATATATTTT.

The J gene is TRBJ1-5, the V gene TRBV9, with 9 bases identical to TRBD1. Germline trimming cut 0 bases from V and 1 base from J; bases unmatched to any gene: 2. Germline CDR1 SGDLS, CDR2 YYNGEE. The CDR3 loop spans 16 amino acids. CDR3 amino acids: CASSVGTGESNQPQHF. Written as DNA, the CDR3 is TGTGCCAGCAGCGTAGGGACAGGGGAGAGCAATCAGCCCCAGCATTTT.

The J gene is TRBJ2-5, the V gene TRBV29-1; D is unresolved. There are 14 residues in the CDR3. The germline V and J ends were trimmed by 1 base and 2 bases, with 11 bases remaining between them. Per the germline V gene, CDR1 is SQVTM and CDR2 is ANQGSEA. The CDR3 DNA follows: TGCAGCGTTGAAGGCCCGATGGAACAAGAGACCCAGTACTTC. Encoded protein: CSVEGPMEQETQYF.

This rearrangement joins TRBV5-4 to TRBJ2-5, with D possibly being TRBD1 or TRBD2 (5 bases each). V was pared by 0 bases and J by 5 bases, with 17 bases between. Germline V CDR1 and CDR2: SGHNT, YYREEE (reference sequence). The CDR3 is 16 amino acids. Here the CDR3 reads CASSLGGTVGRETQYF. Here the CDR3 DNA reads TGTGCCAGCAGCTTGGGGGGGACGGTCGGAAGGGAGACCCAGTACTTC.

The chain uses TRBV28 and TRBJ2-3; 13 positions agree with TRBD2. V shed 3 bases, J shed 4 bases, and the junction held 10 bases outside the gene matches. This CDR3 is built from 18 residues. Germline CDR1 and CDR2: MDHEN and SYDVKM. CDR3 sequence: CASSFIGTSGDPSDTQYF. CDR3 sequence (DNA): TGTGCCAGCAGTTTTATTGGGACTAGCGGGGATCCTTCAGATACGCAGTATTTT.